This T cell receptor (beta chain) stems from a study of T cell changes during pregnancy in multiple sclerosis. This table comes from immunoSEQ multiplex PCR, and its TCRdb copy is limited to in-frame clones, with some not included. Here the sample spans 100,000 to 110,000 clones, roughly 90% being singletons. In germline, CDR1 is SEHNR, CDR2 FQNEAQ (reference sequence). The CDR3 is made up of 14 amino acids. J was trimmed by 2 bases and V by 6 bases; bases with no gene match: 5. The starting material was peripheral blood, obtained after pregnancy. This receptor was identified in a female donor with multiple sclerosis, enrolled in a pregnancy study. V gene TRBV7-9 combines with J gene TRBJ1-1, with TRBD1 identical over 8 bases. The CDR3 coding sequence is TGTGCCAGCAGATCCGGGACAGGCAACACTGAAGCTTTCTTT. Protein: CASRSGTGNTEAFF.